This T cell receptor (beta chain) came from a study of cytomegalovirus exposure and HLA in healthy donors. Study-wide results and limits: Analyses of presence/absence relied on an assumption of roughly uniform sequencing depth across donors.

The PCR ran on 60 Vbeta and 13 Jbeta primers. Clones were sequenced by immunoSEQ multiplex PCR, and TCRdb holds only the in-frame ones, with some missing. Seen here are about 120,000 clones, about 79% observed once, and the top ten hold 2.5% to 3.5%. This clone was picked up a small number of times. What it binds is not known. Trimming removed 1 base from V and 3 bases from J; junction bases left unmatched: 4. Germline CDR1 reads GTSNPN; CDR2 reads SVGIG (reference sequence). The CDR3 is made up of 15 amino acids. This TCR was sampled from a woman aged 45 to 65 in good health and CMV-seronegative. The gene calls are TRBV30 and TRBJ2-7, with 12 bases that match TRBD1. The sample taken for sequencing was PBMCs. The DNA for the CDR3 is TGTGCCTGGAGTGGTGGGACAGGGGGCGACTACGAGCAGTACTTC. Translated, it gives CAWSGGTGGDYEQYF.